The text below deals with one T cell receptor (beta chain). Enrolled through a virtual design, the participants were between about 18 and 89 years of age and came from about two dozen US areas. Each participant's cohort was designated according to participant-reported clinical history. A COVID-19 case had been met by exposed participants during the 2 weeks before study entry. The record originates from a study of blood T cell repertoires in COVID-19. For the study at large: The analysed material was cDNA or gDNA that came from T cells, B-cell-depleted T cells, or PBMCs.

Method: immunoSEQ multiplex PCR; TCRdb's copy keeps in-frame clones and lacks some. The sample lists more than 250,000 clones, approximately 82% seen once, with roughly 4.7% in the top ten. The CDR3 runs 13 residues. The germline V gene has CDR1 MGHRA and CDR2 YSYEKL. Trimming shortened V by 4 bases and J by 6 bases, and 12 bases separated the two germline ends. This TCR was recovered from a middle-aged man who had been exposed to COVID-19. Sequenced: PBMCs or T cells enriched from blood (not recorded which). The chain carries TRBV4-1 and TRBJ1-1; D is perhaps TRBD1 (5 bases). CDR3: CASSPAGMSEAFF. In nucleotides, the CDR3 is TGCGCCAGCAGCCCGGCAGGGATGTCTGAAGCTTTCTTT.